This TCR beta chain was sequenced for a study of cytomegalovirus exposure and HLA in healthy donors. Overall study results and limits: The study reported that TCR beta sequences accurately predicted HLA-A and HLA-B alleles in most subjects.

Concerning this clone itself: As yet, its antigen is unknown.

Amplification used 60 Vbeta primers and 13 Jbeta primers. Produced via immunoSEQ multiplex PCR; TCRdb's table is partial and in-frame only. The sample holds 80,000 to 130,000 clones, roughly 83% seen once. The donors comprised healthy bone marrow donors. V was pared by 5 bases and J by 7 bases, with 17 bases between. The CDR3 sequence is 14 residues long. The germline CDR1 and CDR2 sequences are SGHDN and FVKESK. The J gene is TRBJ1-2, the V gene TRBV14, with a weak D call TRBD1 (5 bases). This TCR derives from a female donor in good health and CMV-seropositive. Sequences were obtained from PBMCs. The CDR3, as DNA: TGTGCCAGCAGCTTGCGGGGAGGGACGCGTGGCTACACCTTC. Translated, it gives CASSLRGGTRGYTF.